The 17 T cell receptor beta chains below all came from one sample that was sequenced in a study of CD8+CD57+ T cells in acquired aplastic anemia. The sequenced patients had an expansion of CD8+CD57+ cells seen by flow cytometry. Template material for TCR beta VDJ and CDR3 profiling consisted of genomic DNA. TCRdb processed the reads anew with MiXCR; each CDR3 protein has one entry. The sample includes just over 450,000 distinct CDR3 sequences, under 40% of them seen just once. Sequenced input: sorted CD4+, CD8+, or CD8+CD57+ T cells (not recorded which) from PBMCs. All receptors come from a human donor with aplastic anemia.

About this clonotype itself: A read error may produce the germline difference seen at one junction end. CDR3 sequence (DNA): TGTGCCAGTAGCTTATCCGAAAGACGACAGGGTCTCCGGTCACCCCTCCACTTT. Encoded protein: CASSLSERRQGLRSPLHF. The gene calls are TRBV7-8 and TRBJ1-6; TRBD1 agrees at 7 bases. The CDR3 contains 18 residues. Per the germline V gene, CDR1 is SGHVS and CDR2 is FQNEAQ.

This clonotype showed up many times. The genes are TRBV7-9 and TRBJ1-1; unclear D gene. Trimming took off 7 bases at V and 5 bases at J, with 14 bases between the two ends. This CDR3 is built from 13 residues. Germline V gene lookup returns CDR1 SEHNR and CDR2 FQNEAQ (reference sequence). Here the CDR3 DNA reads TGTGCCAGCAACCCCGAATCCGGTACTGAAGCTTTCTTT. Translation gives CASNPESGTEAFF.

The chain combines TRBV19 with TRBJ1-1, with no clear D. The CDR3 length is 15 residues. V lost 0 bases, J lost 3 bases, and 11 bases lay in between. Germline CDR1 and CDR2: LNHDA and SQIVND (reference sequence). In DNA form, the CDR3 reads TGTGCCAGTAGTATAGATCTGGTGGGATACACTGAAGCTTTCTTT. Protein product: CASSIDLVGYTEAFF.

A few counts support this clonotype. A read error may explain this, as a much larger clone is one base away. The chain employs TRBV24-1 and TRBJ2-6; 10 nucleotides match TRBD1. Germline V lookup: CDR1 KGHDR, CDR2 SFDVKD. This CDR3 spans 17 amino acids. CDR3 DNA sequence: TGTGCCACCAGTGGCCCGGGACAGGGGACTGGGGCCAACGTCCTGGCTTTC. Amino acids: CATSGPGQGTGANVLAF.

The V gene is TRBV24-1, the J gene TRBJ2-3; D unresolved. Trimming cost V 1 base and J 6 bases, with 10 bases left between them. The germline V gene has CDR1 KGHDR and CDR2 SFDVKD. The CDR3 loop spans 14 amino acids. CDR3 bases: TGTGCCACCAGTGATTTTTCCGAAGGGGATACGCAGTATTTT. Amino acids: CATSDFSEGDTQYF.

To note about this clonotype: The junction does not match germline at one end; this may be a read error. The gene calls are TRBV20-1 and TRBJ2-3; 10 bases map to TRBD2. CDR1 DFQATT and CDR2 SNEGSKA come from the germline V gene (reference sequence). The CDR3 spans 17 residues. CDR3 in DNA: TGCAGTGCTGGAGATCGACAAGCGGGGGGGGCCACAGATACGCAGTATTTT. Translating gives CSAGDRQAGGATDTQYF.

On this clonotype: A clone one base away is much larger, so this may be a read error. V is TRBV19 and J is TRBJ1-1; no clear D gene. Germline V gene sequence: CDR1 LNHDA, CDR2 SQIVND (reference sequence). The length of the CDR3 is 13 residues. The CDR3 sequence: CASSIVMNTGAFF. The CDR3 DNA sequence: TGTGCCAGTAGTATTGTCATGAACACTGGAGCTTTCTTT.

In its sample, this clonotype was seen many times. This chain joins TRBV19 and TRBJ2-6, with D perhaps given as TRBD1 or TRBD2 (7 bases each). The germline V gene encodes CDR1 LNHDA and CDR2 SQIVND (reference sequence). The CDR3 length is 18 residues. V was pared by 6 bases and J by 1 base, with 19 bases between. The DNA of the CDR3 is TGTGCCAGTAGCTCAGGGGGGGCTTGGGAGTCTGGGGCCAACGTCCTGACTTTC. Its protein product is CASSSGGAWESGANVLTF.

This clonotype came up many times. V gene TRBV19 combines with J gene TRBJ1-1, with D uncertain. Per the germline V gene, CDR1 is LNHDA and CDR2 is SQIVND (reference sequence). CDR3 length: 15 amino acids. V was pared by 3 bases and J by 0 bases, with 11 bases between. CDR3 DNA sequence: TGTGCCAGTAGTATGGGAGGTGGGATGAACACTGAAGCTTTCTTT. It yields the protein CASSMGGGMNTEAFF. The complete variable domain, with remaining parts taken from reference TRBV19 and TRBJ1-1, reads DGGITQSPKYLFRKEGQNVTLSCEQNLNHDAMYWYRQDPGQGLRLIYYSQIVNDFQKGDIAEGYSVSREKKESFPLTVTSAQKNPTAFYLCASSMGGGMNTEAFFGQGTRLTVV.

The V call is TRBV11-1, the J call TRBJ2-2; D not certain. There are 16 residues in the CDR3. Germline V gene sequence: CDR1 SGHAT, CDR2 FQDESV (reference sequence). Trimming stripped 5 bases from V and 4 bases from J, with 17 bases between. CDR3 region: CASSRRGGVGTGELFF. In DNA, the CDR3 is TGTGCCAGCAGCCGCAGAGGTGGGGTCGGCACCGGGGAGCTGTTTTTT.

The chain uses TRBV5-1 and TRBJ2-7; possible D gene TRBD1, 6 bases. V was cut by 3 bases and J by 3 bases, with 10 bases left in between. Germline V gene lookup returns CDR1 SGHRS and CDR2 YFSETQ. The CDR3 has 13 residues. As DNA, the CDR3 is TGCGCCAGCAGCTCGGACAGCTTCTACGAGCAGTACTTC. This gives the protein CASSSDSFYEQYF.

At least ten counts were recorded for this clonotype. The V call is TRBV7-2, the J call TRBJ2-7; D gene ambiguous. The CDR3 has 15 residues. Germline assignment: CDR1 SGHTA and CDR2 FQGNSA. V was cut by 2 bases and J by 6 bases, with 17 bases left in between. CDR3 sequence reads: CASSLTTGTATEQYF. The CDR3 coding sequence is TGTGCCAGCAGCTTAACGACCGGAACAGCTACCGAGCAGTACTTC. The complete variable domain, with remaining parts taken from reference TRBV7-2 and TRBJ2-7, reads GAGVSQSPSNKVTEKGKDVELRCDPISGHTALYWYRQSLGQGLEFLIYFQGNSAPDKSGLPSDRFSAERTGGSVSTLTIQRTQQEDSAVYLCASSLTTGTATEQYFGPGTRLTVT.

The V gene is TRBV7-1, the J gene TRBJ2-1; the match to TRBD2 covers 12 bases. TRBV7-1 is treated as an ORF (open reading frame) with a function not yet certain. V lost 5 bases and J lost 9; bases outside the gene matches: 17. The CDR3 length is 18 residues. The CDR3 spells CASSALAASSGRAGEQFF. For the CDR3, the DNA is TGTGCCAGCAGCGCACTAGCGGCATCTAGCGGGAGGGCGGGTGAGCAGTTCTTC.

This clonotype was seen ten or more times. The chain carries TRBV7-3 and TRBJ2-3; possible D gene TRBD2, 6 bases. Germline assignment: CDR1 SGHTA and CDR2 FQGTGA. The CDR3 is made up of 14 amino acids. Trimming took off 1 base at V and 5 bases at J, with 10 bases between the two ends. Here the CDR3 reads CASSLMAEGDTQYF. DNA of the CDR3: TGTGCCAGCAGCTTAATGGCGGAGGGAGATACGCAGTATTTT.

This clonotype is a singleton in its sample. The V gene is TRBV20-1, the J gene TRBJ1-1; D ambiguous. The CDR3 is 16 amino acids. Germline V gene sequence: CDR1 DFQATT, CDR2 SNEGSKA (reference sequence). With 6 bases removed from V and 0 bases from J, the gap between germline ends came to 20 bases. The DNA of the CDR3 is TGCAGTGCAGCGATGGCCGGCTCCTTCATGAACACTGAAGCTTTCTTT. It yields the protein CSAAMAGSFMNTEAFF.

This clonotype has only a few counts. A read error may explain this, as a much larger clone is one base away. The chain joins TRBV20-1 to TRBJ1-2; D gene ambiguous. CDR1 and CDR2 (germline): DFQATT, SNEGSKA (reference sequence). This CDR3 comprises 13 residues. Trimming took 1 base from V and 5 from J, leaving 11 bases between them. The CDR3 DNA reads as TGCAGTGCTAGAGGGACCCACACGTATGGCTACACCTTC. As protein: CSARGTHTYGYTF.

J is TRBJ1-2 and V is TRBV25-1; maybe TRBD1 (5 bases). V dropped 3 bases and J dropped 8 bases, with 16 bases sitting between them. Germline CDR1 reads MGHDK; CDR2 reads SYGVNS. The CDR3 spans 14 residues. The DNA of the CDR3 is TGTGCCAGCAGTGACTCCGGGGGGTTCTGGGGCTACACCTTC. Its translation: CASSDSGGFWGYTF.